This T cell receptor beta chain comes out of a study of shared clonotypes between healthy human individuals. Study overall: Donors had three CD4 naive, three CD4 memory, two CD8 naive and one CD8 memory plate apiece.

CDR1 is MNHEY and CDR2 is SMNVEV in the germline V gene (reference sequence). The CDR3 is made up of 15 amino acids. V gave up 7 bases and J gave up 3 bases; unmatched junction bases: 8. Naive CD8 cells were CD45RO-negative, positively selected for CCR7, excluding terminally differentiated effector memory CD45RA+ cells. The protocol was immunoSEQ multiplex PCR, while the TCRdb copy is restricted to in-frame clones and leaves out a portion. Among approximately 600,000 clones listed, approximately 95% were seen once. The J gene is TRBJ2-2, the V gene TRBV27, with 7 nucleotides matching TRBD1. The receptor's source is a woman in her twenties or thirties in good health. Material: naive CD8+ T cells sorted from blood. CDR3 loop: CASTGDRADTGELFF. DNA for the CDR3: TGTGCCAGCACCGGTGACAGGGCTGACACCGGGGAGCTGTTTTTT.